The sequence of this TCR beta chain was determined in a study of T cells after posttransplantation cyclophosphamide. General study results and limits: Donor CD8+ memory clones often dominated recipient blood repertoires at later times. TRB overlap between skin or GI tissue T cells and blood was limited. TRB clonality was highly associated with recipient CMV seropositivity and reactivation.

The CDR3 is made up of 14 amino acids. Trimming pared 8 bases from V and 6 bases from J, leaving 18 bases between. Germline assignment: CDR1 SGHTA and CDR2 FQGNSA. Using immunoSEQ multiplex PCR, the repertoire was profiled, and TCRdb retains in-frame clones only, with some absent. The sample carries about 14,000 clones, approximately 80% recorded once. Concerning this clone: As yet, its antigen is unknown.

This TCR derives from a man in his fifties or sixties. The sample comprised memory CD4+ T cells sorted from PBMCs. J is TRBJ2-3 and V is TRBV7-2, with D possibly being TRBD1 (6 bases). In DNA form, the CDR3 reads TGTGCCAGCTCTAGGGACACCACTAGGGATACGCAGTATTTT. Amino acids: CASSRDTTRDTQYF. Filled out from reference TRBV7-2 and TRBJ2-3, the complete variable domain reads GAGVSQSPSNKVTEKGKDVELRCDPISGHTALYWYRQSLGQGLEFLIYFQGNSAPDKSGLPSDRFSAERTGGSVSTLTIQRTQQEDSAVYLCASSRDTTRDTQYFGPGTRLTVL.